This T cell receptor (beta chain) was observed in a study of cytomegalovirus exposure and HLA in healthy donors. Findings of the study overall: A likely sequencing artifact accounted for one observed cluster of highly shared sequence variants. Earlier findings revealed that most TCR beta V segments proved productive either about 90% or about 30% of the time. Indistinguishable V segments, including TRBV6-2 and TRBV6-3, were excluded.

This clone was recorded a few times. Its cognate antigen is unknown. The primer mix had 60 Vbeta and 13 Jbeta primers. Measured with immunoSEQ multiplex PCR; TCRdb has only the in-frame clones, and not every one. The sample carries under 200,000 clones, roughly 81% recorded once. Germline values: CDR1 SNHLY, CDR2 FYNNEI. The trim removed 7 bases at V and 0 bases at J, leaving 13 bases unmatched. This CDR3 region has 19 residues. The specimen was PBMCs. The V gene is TRBV2, the J gene TRBJ2-6; 9 nucleotides agree with TRBD1. The sequence was obtained from a man aged 25 to 45 in good health and CMV-seropositive. The CDR3 DNA reads TGTGCCAGCATCCTTGGACGACAGGGGGGGACCTCTGGGGCCAACGTCCTGACTTTC. This codes for CASILGRQGGTSGANVLTF.